Presented here are 7 T cell receptor beta chains from one specimen sequenced in a study of identical twins. Via MiXCR, TCRdb re-called the 5' RACE reads, giving one row per CDR3 protein. The data contain 420,000 or so distinct CDR3 sequences, approximately 17% of them singletons. Sequencing was done on a sample of naive T cells sorted from blood. The receptors derive from a man over 45 in good health.

This clonotype has a count of ten or more. The rearrangement links TRBV29-1 to TRBJ2-3, with a weak D call TRBD2 (6 bases). Germline CDR1 and CDR2: SQVTM and ANQGSEA. The V gene lost 4 bases and the J gene lost 1 base, with 12 bases spanning the gap. The CDR3 loop spans 14 amino acids. The CDR3 sequence: CSVGRGTGTDTQYF. CDR3 DNA sequence: TGCAGCGTTGGCCGCGGGACGGGCACAGATACGCAGTATTTT.

The sample holds a few counts of this clonotype. The J gene is TRBJ2-5, the V gene TRBV20-1, with 8 bases lining up with TRBD2. CDR3 length equals 13 residues. Per the germline V gene, CDR1 is DFQATT and CDR2 is SNEGSKA (reference sequence). J was trimmed by 5 bases and V by 3 bases; bases with no gene match: 5. CDR3 bases: TGCAGTGCTAGCGGGGGGGAGTTCGAGACCCAGTACTTC. Its translation is CSASGGEFETQYF.

The chain uses TRBV5-5 and TRBJ2-6; 7 positions match TRBD2. V lost 3 bases, J lost 2 bases, and 5 bases stayed unmatched. Germline values: CDR1 SGHKS, CDR2 YYEKEE (reference sequence). The CDR3 is 16 residues long. The CDR3 bases are TGTGCCAGCAGCTCCCACGGGGGGACTGGGGCCAACGTCCTGACTTTC. Its protein is CASSSHGGTGANVLTF.

This clonotype was recorded a few times. The J gene is TRBJ2-7, the V gene TRBV29-1, with a possible D match to TRBD1 (5 bases). Germline CDR1 and CDR2: SQVTM and ANQGSEA. Trimming stripped 2 bases from V and 5 bases from J, with 10 bases between. This CDR3 is built from 12 residues. The CDR3 sequence: CSVERGGNEQYF. CDR3 bases: TGCAGCGTTGAAAGGGGTGGGAACGAGCAGTACTTC.

This clonotype was seen at least ten times. The chain is built from TRBV21-1 and TRBJ2-3. TRBV21-1 has pseudogene status. This CDR3 contains 9 residues. DNA for the CDR3: TGTGCCAGCAGCAAATTTACGTATTTT. It codes for CASSKFTYF.

The chain recombines TRBV20-1 with TRBJ2-7, with 9 positions matching TRBD2. The CDR3 consists of 13 residues. Unmatched junction bases numbered 6, after V lost 3 bases and J lost 6 bases. Germline lookup yields CDR1 DFQATT and CDR2 SNEGSKA (reference sequence). The DNA for the CDR3 is TGCAGTGCTAGCTTAGCGGGAGCGGGCGAGCAGTACTTC. It translates to CSASLAGAGEQYF.

This clonotype was seen more than once but under ten times. This chain uses TRBV7-9 with TRBJ2-7; D is possibly TRBD2 (6 bases). Trimming shortened V by 5 bases and J by 0 bases, and 14 bases separated the two germline ends. The germline V gene has CDR1 SEHNR and CDR2 FQNEAQ (reference sequence). This CDR3 is built from 15 residues. The DNA for the CDR3 is TGTGCCAGCAGCCCTACGGTGGGGGGCTCCTACGAGCAGTACTTC. It specifies CASSPTVGGSYEQYF.